This T cell receptor beta chain was identified in a study of tumor and adjacent non-tumor tissue in lung cancer. Study context: Patients comprised roughly 12 adenocarcinoma, a couple of squamous cell carcinoma and 1 small cell lung cancer.

There are many counts of this clonotype. Three rounds of nested PCR, following a modified ARM-PCR protocol, produced the TCRbeta library. TCRdb reprocessed the multiplex PCR reads via MiXCR and lists one record per CDR3 protein. The sample comprises around 200,000 distinct CDR3 sequences, 71% of which are singletons, and almost 25% rests with the top ten. No cell sorting was done before RNA was extracted from the tissue. This CDR3 has 13 amino acids. From germline, CDR1 is DFQATT and CDR2 SNEGSKA (reference sequence). The ends were cut back, 2 bases at V and 7 bases at J, with 11 bases in the middle. This sequence joins TRBV20-1 and TRBJ1-4; D may be TRBD1 (5 bases). This TCR derives from a man aged 60 to 75 with non-small cell lung cancer. The sequenced material came from lung tumor tissue. DNA for the CDR3: TGCAGTGCTAGATTAGGGCAGGGTGAAAAACTGTTTTTT. Encoded protein: CSARLGQGEKLFF.